This is a list of T cell receptor beta chains from one sample in a study of T cell changes during pregnancy in multiple sclerosis. Method: immunoSEQ multiplex PCR; TCRdb's copy keeps in-frame clones and lacks some. The data show 78,000 or so clones, with just over 90% seen just once and about 0.45% held by the top ten. Material: CD4+ T cells from peripheral blood mononuclear cells, obtained before pregnancy. All receptors come from a female donor with multiple sclerosis, enrolled in a pregnancy study. Both conserved end residues are part of each CDR3. The D gene is left open where the match is weak. A row's size may be missing; if present it is once, few, many or a size class.

size,V,J,D,DNA,CDR3
-,TRBV7-6,TRBJ1-3,TRBD1,TGTGCCAGCAGCCTGGGACAGGCCCTCTCTGGAAACACCATATATTTT,CASSLGQALSGNTIYF
once,TRBV15,TRBJ2-5,-,TGTGCCACCAGCATGGGGGGAGTGGAGACCCAGTACTTC,CATSMGGVETQYF
once,TRBV5-5,TRBJ2-3,-,TGTGCCAGCAGCGTATCAGGAAGCACAGATACGCAGTATTTT,CASSVSGSTDTQYF
-,TRBV7-2,TRBJ1-2,-,TGTGCCAGCAATTTGGGGGGGGGCATCTCCGATGGCTACACCTTC,CASNLGGGISDGYTF
-,TRBV21-1,TRBJ2-7,-,TGTGCCACCCGGGGAAGCGGGGTCTCCTACGAGCAGTACTTC,CATRGSGVSYEQYF
once,TRBV5-4,TRBJ2-1,-,TGTGCCAGCAGTAGAGAGTGGGCGGGGTACAATGAGCAGTTCTTC,CASSREWAGYNEQFF
-,TRBV28,TRBJ2-1,TRBD1,TGTGCCAGCAGTTTACGGGACAGGTACAATGAGCAGTTCTTC,CASSLRDRYNEQFF
-,TRBV9,TRBJ2-3,-,TGTGCCAGCAGCGTAGATCCCGCGGGACTTCCCACAGATACGCAGTATTTT,CASSVDPAGLPTDTQYF
-,TRBV19,TRBJ2-1,TRBD1,TGTGCCAGTAGTATTTGGGGACAGGGAAGTAAGAATGAGCAGTTCTTC,CASSIWGQGSKNEQFF
-,TRBV5-4,TRBJ2-7,TRBD2,TGTGCCAGCAGCCCCGGGACTAGCGGGGGGGGCACCTACGAGCAGTACTTC,CASSPGTSGGGTYEQYF
-,TRBV29-1,TRBJ2-1,TRBD2,TGCAGCGTTGGAGGACGGACTAGCGGGAGGGTGGGTGGCGATGAGCAGTTCTTC,CSVGGRTSGRVGGDEQFF
-,TRBV11-2,TRBJ1-1,-,TGTGCCAGCAGCCCGAGGACAGACAACACTGAAGCTTTCTTT,CASSPRTDNTEAFF
few,TRBV27,TRBJ1-5,-,TGTGCCAGCAGTTTTAAGGGGTTCGATAGCAATCAGCCCCAGCATTTT,CASSFKGFDSNQPQHF
-,TRBV28,TRBJ2-4,-,TGTGCCAGCAGTTTTAGCGGAGCCAAAAACATTCAGTACTTC,CASSFSGAKNIQYF
once,TRBV7-6,TRBJ2-3,TRBD2,TGTGCCAGCAGCTTCGCCGGGACTACTAGCACAGATACGCAGTATTTT,CASSFAGTTSTDTQYF
-,TRBV14,TRBJ1-2,-,TGTGCCAGCAGCACAGGAGTCTATGGCTACACCTTC,CASSTGVYGYTF
-,TRBV25-1,TRBJ2-2,-,TGTGCCAGCAGTGAGCCCACAGGGAACGGGGCCGGGGAGCTGTTTTTT,CASSEPTGNGAGELFF
-,TRBV19,TRBJ1-5,-,TGTGCCAGTAGTACCCTTGGGGGGGGCGATCAGCCCCAGCATTTT,CASSTLGGGDQPQHF
-,TRBV7-6,TRBJ1-1,-,TGTGCCAGCAGCTTAGGGCTTGGGGGCGTAGGTACTGAAGCTTTCTTT,CASSLGLGGVGTEAFF
-,TRBV28,TRBJ2-7,-,TGTGCCAGCAGCATACCGTGGGGGACACAGTTGGGGCAGTACTTC,CASSIPWGTQLGQYF
once,TRBV28,TRBJ2-1,TRBD2,TGTGCCAGCAGTTTATTCGTGTTGGGGACTAGGGACAATGAGCAGTTCTTC,CASSLFVLGTRDNEQFF
-,TRBV19,TRBJ2-7,TRBD2,TGTGCCAGTAGTATCGGGACTAGCGGATACGAGCAGTACTTC,CASSIGTSGYEQYF
-,TRBV28,TRBJ1-2,TRBD1,TGTGCCAGCAGATCCGGGACAGGGGGTGGCTACACCTTC,CASRSGTGGGYTF
-,TRBV7-7,TRBJ1-1,-,TGTGCCAGCAGCCCCAGCGCCGACAGTACTGAAGCTTTCTTT,CASSPSADSTEAFF
-,TRBV7-8,TRBJ2-2,-,TGTGCCAGCAGTCGGCAGGAGGATCCCGGGGAGCTGTTTTTT,CASSRQEDPGELFF
-,TRBV7-9,TRBJ2-1,TRBD2,TGTGCCAGCAGCCTTCGGGAGGGCATTGCCTACAATGAGCAGTTCTTC,CASSLREGIAYNEQFF
-,TRBV18,TRBJ1-2,TRBD1,TGTGCCAGCTCACCCGGGACAGGGTTGAACTATGGCTACACCTTC,CASSPGTGLNYGYTF
-,TRBV9,TRBJ1-2,-,TGTGCCAGCAGCGTAGATGGGCAAAACTATGGCTACACCTTC,CASSVDGQNYGYTF
-,TRBV4-3,TRBJ2-4,-,TGCGCCAGCAGCCAGGATAGCGGTACGAACAAAAACATTCAGTACTTC,CASSQDSGTNKNIQYF
-,TRBV7-2,TRBJ1-3,-,TGTGCCAGCAGCCCGGCGACAGGAGGCAACACCATATATTTT,CASSPATGGNTIYF
-,TRBV6-5,TRBJ2-1,TRBD2,TGTGCCAGCAGGATGACTAGCGTCCCCTACAATGAGCAGTTCTTC,CASRMTSVPYNEQFF
-,TRBV10-1,TRBJ2-1,TRBD1,TGCGCCAGCAGTGAGTGGGACAGAATCAATGAGCAGTTCTTC,CASSEWDRINEQFF
-,TRBV19,TRBJ2-2,TRBD1,TGTGCCAGTAGTAAAGGGACAGGAGGGAGCAATACCGGGGAGCTGTTTTTT,CASSKGTGGSNTGELFF
once,TRBV6-6,TRBJ1-1,-,TGTGCCAGCACCGGACTAAGAACAGGAGCACCTGAAGCTTTCTTT,CASTGLRTGAPEAFF
few,TRBV28,TRBJ1-6,TRBD1,TGTGCCAGCAGGGGACAGCATAATTCACCCCTCCACTTT,CASRGQHNSPLHF
-,TRBV30,TRBJ2-1,TRBD2,TGTGCCTGGAGTCCCGGACTAGCGGGAGGGGTTGAGCAGTTCTTC,CAWSPGLAGGVEQFF
once,TRBV9,TRBJ2-7,-,TGTGCCAGCAGCGTAGTGGACAACGAGCAGTACTTC,CASSVVDNEQYF
-,TRBV9,TRBJ2-1,-,TGTGCCAGCAGCGTAGGTAGCCGCTCCTACAATGAGCAGTTCTTC,CASSVGSRSYNEQFF
-,TRBV4-3,TRBJ2-1,TRBD2,TGCGCCAGCAGCCAAGGGTCGCCCCTAGCGGGGGGAAACAATGAGCAGTTCTTC,CASSQGSPLAGGNNEQFF